This T cell receptor beta chain was identified during a study of human T cells and chemical hapten exposure (dated by TCRdb to the early 2020s). For the study in its entirety: For sensitization, 2% DPC in acetone was applied to an approximately 2 cm by approximately 2 cm area of upper inner arm skin. Throughout the approximately 25-week study period, patients were also given weekly therapeutic DPC doses on the scalp. Patch tests used Finn chambers with 0.01% DPC on the upper back, scored after 6 days by International Contact Dermatitis Research Group standards. The mostly female patient cohort included alopecia areata with under or over 50% scalp involvement, alopecia totalis and alopecia universalis. Libraries were combined into a pool for sequencing, and differences in TCR yield between samples came mainly from small differences in library volumes within the pool. This study followed changes in the peripheral blood TCR repertoire in vivo during primary and secondary sensitization of alopecia patients to the hapten diphenylcyclopropenone (DPC). Blood samples were taken from patients before sensitization (week 0) and at 2, 6 and about 24 weeks after DPC sensitization. For TCR sequencing, blood came from over 25 alopecia patients at anywhere from one to four time points (pre-sensitization, 2, 6 and 24 weeks).

This clonotype was detected ten times or more. Its antigen remains undetermined. The sample holds no much larger clone one base away, and base qualities are not on file. The time point label, as the study defines it: patch test 1, 2 weeks after DPC sensitization. Taken with the paper, the label for treatment or condition translates to: therapeutic diphenylcyclopropenone sensitization with weekly scalp DPC. At every patch-test visit, the blood draw took place before the patch test was put on. Patients were eligible if aged 18 to 70, diagnosed with alopecia and judged suitable for DPC therapy, and pregnant patients were excluded. Unfractionated whole blood was collected in Tempus Blood RNA tubes, and total RNA was extracted from that blood. Library prep was done by RACE. Sequencer: NextSeq 500. During library preparation, unique molecular identifiers were attached to individual cDNA molecules so that TCRs could be counted in a quantitative, reproducible way. Both TCR alpha and TCR beta chains were sequenced from each blood RNA sample. The authors' pipeline ran thus. The median number of TCRs per sample was roughly 94,000, ranging from about 20,000 to 700,000. The Decombinator software suite was used to annotate the V, J and CDR3 of the TCR reads. To make PS versus PT1 abundance plots, every sample was subsampled to the same number of TCRs (28,000). TCRs were defined as expanded if absent before sensitization and observed at least eight times at the 2-week time point. TCRdb reprocessed the public reads (quality trimming at Q25 with fastp, clone calling with MiXCR) and kept in-frame beta chains. CDR3 protein duplicates are merged, each entry listing the most common genes and DNA. The V and J calls, along with clone size, are taken from TCRdb and not from the paper's own processing. This sample gives about 120,000 distinct CDR3 sequences in total; around 10% of them show up just once. The ten largest clones take up 1.4% of the sample.

The CDR3 goes from the cysteine to the phenylalanine over 12 residues. Kept here is only the CDR3 DNA, which spans 36 bases and is read in frame from base 1. Trimming removed 5 bases from V and 4 bases from J; the gene matches leave 1 base unexplained. The germline V gene yields SGHTA for CDR1 and FQGNSA for CDR2. The research as a whole found: Significantly more large CDR3 similarity clusters were formed by expanded TCRs than by pre-sensitization or healthy control sets, consistent with antigen-driven responses. No change with DPC sensitization was found in the number of TCRs above 1 in 1000 frequency, and no evidence of global repertoire structure alterations was found. Patch test score was positively correlated with the number of PT1 expanded TCRs, with significance at thresholds 8, 16 and 32 but not at 4. Because all patients had alopecia, a presumed autoimmune disease, the immune response of the patients might differ from that of healthy individuals. After repeated subsampling, the strength of the expansion versus patch-test correlation and the threshold at which it became significant changed.

The origin of this receptor is a woman in her fifties or sixties with alopecia areata. Some clones in this sample may be carry-over from other donors' samples. This specimen consisted of whole blood, obtained in connection with sensitization to the hapten diphenylcyclopropenone (DPC). The sequence joins TRBV7-2 to TRBJ1-1, with TRBD1 identical over 7 junction bases. The nucleotide sequence reads as follows: TGTGCCAGCAGCCGACAGGGCACTGAAGCTTTCTTT. It translates to CASSRQGTEAFF.